This TCR beta chain was found in a study of blood T cell repertoires in COVID-19 (dated by TCRdb to 2020 to 2021). In the study overall: The collaborator samples originated in the United States, Italy and Spain and spanned the acute and convalescent phases of COVID-19. The material from the prospective study consisted of cDNA or gDNA derived from T cells, B-cell-depleted T cells, or PBMCs. Deeply sampled blood TCRbeta repertoires from subjects exposed to, actively infected with, or recovered from COVID-19 were included in the dataset. The repertoires were made available in a free public database intended to serve as a resource for research on the immune response to SARS-CoV-2. The samples were drawn from the first 160 participants of the ongoing ImmuneRACE study and from 1,254 subjects provided by 6 global collaborators. The sample metadata nearly always contained a de-identified subject ID, COVID-19 status, age in years and sex. HLA class I and class II types, where available, came from metadata supplied by the sample provider rather than from assay-based typing.

The study at large found these results: The quantity of clinical and demographic metadata differed by source and by participant and was supplied without curation.

In the prospective study, participants were 18 to 89 years old, resided in around 25 geographic areas of the United States, and were enrolled through a virtual design. Cohort assignment in the prospective study relied on participant-reported clinical history from a screening survey and a study questionnaire. Exposed participants had been in contact, within 2 weeks of entering the study, with a person who had a PCR-confirmed or clinician-diagnosed case of COVID-19. In the prospective study, whole blood, serum and a nasopharyngeal or oropharyngeal swab were collected from each participant by mobile phlebotomists. Additional blood draws and questionnaires over an approximately two-month period could optionally be provided by prospective study participants. Prospective study blood samples were shipped either frozen or at room temperature before DNA extraction. V drops 1 base and J drops 2 bases, leaving 9 bases in between. The germline V gene (reference sequence) specifies SEHNR as CDR1 and FQNEAQ as CDR2. Its CDR3 holds 14 amino acids, cysteine through phenylalanine. The read is trimmed to its CDR3 DNA, 42 bases read in frame from base 1.

TCRbeta CDR3 regions were amplified from genomic DNA by means of the immunoSEQ Assay, a bias-controlled multiplex PCR. As for the authors' bioinformatics: The number of nucleated cells in each sample was estimated by amplification of reference gene primers within the assay. Sequence reads were collapsed and filtered to measure the absolute abundance of every unique TCRbeta CDR3 rearrangement. For each sample, productive Simpson clonality was calculated as the square root of Simpson's diversity index across productive rearrangements. The table comes from immuneACCESS by way of TCRdb, which keeps in-frame sequences with V and J called. Part of the clones is missing from these tables; in studies checked, under half for an unresolved V gene and the rest for unknown reasons. That table furnishes V, J and clone size, whereas the DNA furnished D and trimming. The sample has around 250,000 clones on record, approximately 89% of them singletons. Of the sample, less than 3.5% is held by the ten largest clones.

A word on this clone: Its antigen target is currently unknown. The record has no base qualities; no much larger clone is one base away.

This clonotype was sampled from a man aged 40-55 years who had been exposed to COVID-19. Sequenced input: PBMCs or T cells enriched from blood (not recorded which). The chain joins TRBV7-9 to TRBJ2-7, with an unclear D gene assignment. The CDR3 amino acid sequence is: CASSLEDPAYEQYF. The DNA sequence reads TGTGCCAGCAGCTTAGAAGATCCAGCCTACGAGCAGTACTTC. This CDR3, with the reference TRBV7-9 and TRBJ2-7 proteins standing in past its ends, gives the full variable domain DTGVSQNPRHKITKRGQNVTFRCDPISEHNRLYWYRQTLGQGPEFLTYFQNEAQLEKSRLLSDRFSAERPKGSFSTLEIQRTEQGDSAMYLCASSLEDPAYEQYFGPGTRLTVT.